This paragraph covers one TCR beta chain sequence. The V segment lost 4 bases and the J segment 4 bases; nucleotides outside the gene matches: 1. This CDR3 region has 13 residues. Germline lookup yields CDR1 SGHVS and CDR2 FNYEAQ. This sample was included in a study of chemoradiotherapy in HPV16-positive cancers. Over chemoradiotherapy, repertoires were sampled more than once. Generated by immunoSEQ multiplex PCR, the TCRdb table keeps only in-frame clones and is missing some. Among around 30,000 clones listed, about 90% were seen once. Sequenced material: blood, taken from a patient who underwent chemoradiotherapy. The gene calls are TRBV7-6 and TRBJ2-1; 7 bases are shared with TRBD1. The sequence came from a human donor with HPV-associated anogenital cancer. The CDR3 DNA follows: TGTGCCAGCAGCTCGGGACAGTACAATGAGCAGTTCTTC. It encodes CASSSGQYNEQFF.